The next 15 T cell receptor beta chains were all read from a single sample in a study of blood T cell repertoires in COVID-19. Profiled with immunoSEQ multiplex PCR; TCRdb holds only in-frame clones, not every one. The sample consists of roughly 180,000 clones, roughly 78% of them appearing once. Sequenced sample: peripheral blood. The receptor set was obtained from an older woman with COVID-19, enrolled during active disease.

This clone appeared once. The rearrangement links TRBV3-1 (or the pseudogene TRBV3-2) to TRBJ2-7; D possibly corresponds to TRBD1 (5 bases). V was clipped by 1 base and J by 4 bases, with 17 bases between them. CDR3 size: 16 residues. CDR1 LGHDT and CDR2 YNNKEL come from the germline V gene (reference sequence). The CDR3 region is CASSQAVGQGYYEQYF. The CDR3 DNA sequence: TGTGCCAGCAGCCAAGCCGTTGGCCAGGGTTATTACGAGCAGTACTTC.

The chain joins TRBV13 to TRBJ1-1; 7 bases agree with TRBD1. J lost 6 bases, V lost 0 bases, and 4 bases had no gene match. This CDR3 contains 14 residues. CDR1 and CDR2 from the germline V gene are PRHDT and FYEKMQ (reference sequence). CDR3 region: CASSLGRGRAEAFF. CDR3 coding DNA: TGTGCCAGCAGCTTAGGAAGGGGGCGGGCTGAAGCTTTCTTT.

The V gene is TRBV10-3, the J gene TRBJ2-2; TRBD2 is a possible D gene (7 bases). The CDR3 runs 16 residues. Trimming stripped 5 bases from V and 4 bases from J, with 17 bases between. Germline V gene lookup returns CDR1 ENHRY and CDR2 SYGVKD. The CDR3 DNA follows: TGTGCCATCAGTAGGGAGGGGGTCCAAGGCACCGGGGAGCTGTTTTTT. It yields the protein CAISREGVQGTGELFF.

The V gene is TRBV19, the J gene TRBJ2-6, with 7 bases matching TRBD1. Germline V CDR1 and CDR2: LNHDA, SQIVND (reference sequence). CDR3 length: 15 residues. The V gene end was trimmed by 6 bases and the J gene end by 4 bases; junction bases not matched to a gene: 6. Here the CDR3 reads CASRNDRAGANVLTF. The CDR3 DNA reads TGTGCCAGTAGAAACGACAGGGCCGGGGCCAACGTCCTGACTTTC. The full variable domain, rest sourced from reference TRBV19 and TRBJ2-6, is DGGITQSPKYLFRKEGQNVTLSCEQNLNHDAMYWYRQDPGQGLRLIYYSQIVNDFQKGDIAEGYSVSREKKESFPLTVTSAQKNPTAFYLCASRNDRAGANVLTFGAGSRLTVL.

CDR3 sequence: CASSQHGVLRREWEEQYF. In nucleotides, the CDR3 is TGTGCCAGCAGCCAACATGGGGTCCTTCGGCGGGAGTGGGAGGAGCAGTACTTC. V gene TRBV4-2 combines with J gene TRBJ2-7; TRBD2 aligns across 7 bases. The CDR3 covers 18 residues. Trimming took 2 bases from V and 7 from J; bases not matched to a gene: 20. The germline CDR1 and CDR2 sequences are LGHNA and YNFKEQ.

The chain uses TRBV7-2 and TRBJ2-5; D gene uncertain. The CDR3 runs to 13 residues. V was trimmed by 7 bases and J by 0 bases, leaving 9 bases between them. Germline lookup yields CDR1 SGHTA and CDR2 FQGNSA. The CDR3 nucleotides are TGTGCCAGCATGTTGTCGTACCAAGAGACCCAGTACTTC. This gives the protein CASMLSYQETQYF.

This clone is a singleton in its sample. CDR3 nucleotides: TGTGCCAGCAGCCCGCAAGCGGGGGACGGCACAGATACGCAGTATTTT. Translation gives CASSPQAGDGTDTQYF. The chain links TRBV7-3 to TRBJ2-3; 8 bases line up with TRBD2. The germline V gene has CDR1 SGHTA and CDR2 FQGTGA. Germline trimming cut 5 bases from V and 1 base from J; bases unmatched to any gene: 8. The CDR3 runs 16 residues.

This clone was observed a handful of times. This rearrangement joins TRBV5-6 to TRBJ2-5; no clear D. Between the trimmed V and J ends, which lost 1 base and 5 bases, there was a span of 3 bases. CDR1 and CDR2 (germline): SGHDT, YYEEEE. The CDR3 is 11 amino acids. Written as DNA, the CDR3 is TGTGCCAGCAGCTTGCGGGAGACCCAGTACTTC. Encoded protein: CASSLRETQYF.

The J gene is TRBJ2-2, the V gene TRBV20-1; 9 bases match TRBD2. In germline, CDR1 is DFQATT, CDR2 SNEGSKA (reference sequence). V was clipped by 3 bases and J by 7 bases; unmatched bases: 9. The CDR3 extends over 15 amino acids. The CDR3 bases are TGCAGTGCTAGTCGGGCTAGCGGGACGGGCGGGGAGCTGTTTTTT. Its protein product is CSASRASGTGGELFF.

V gene TRBV19 combines with J gene TRBJ2-1, with D tentatively TRBD1 (6 bases). Trimming removed 7 bases at V and 8 bases at J, with 15 bases between. Germline assignment: CDR1 LNHDA and CDR2 SQIVND (reference sequence). CDR3 length: 13 residues. DNA for the CDR3: TGTGCCAGTACCGAACAGGGTTTACATGAGCAGTTCTTC. This gives the protein CASTEQGLHEQFF.

This clone was counted a few times. This chain connects TRBV19 to TRBJ1-2; the match to TRBD1 covers 7 bases. From germline, CDR1 is LNHDA and CDR2 SQIVND (reference sequence). V lost 4 bases, J lost 4 bases, and 12 bases stayed unmatched. This CDR3 region has 16 residues. The CDR3 loop is CASSTKGTARGYGYTF. The CDR3 bases are TGTGCCAGTAGTACAAAAGGGACAGCTCGTGGCTATGGCTACACCTTC. The entire variable domain, with the rest obtained from reference TRBV19 and TRBJ1-2, is as follows: DGGITQSPKYLFRKEGQNVTLSCEQNLNHDAMYWYRQDPGQGLRLIYYSQIVNDFQKGDIAEGYSVSREKKESFPLTVTSAQKNPTAFYLCASSTKGTARGYGYTFGSGTRLTVV.

This clone is medium-sized (0.01 to 0.1%) in the sample. The chain couples TRBV7-3 to TRBJ2-2; D possibly corresponds to TRBD2 (7 bases). Germline V gene data show CDR1 as SGHTA and CDR2 as FQGTGA. V lost 1 base and J 4 bases, leaving 19 bases between the germline ends. The CDR3 contains 18 residues. CDR3 in amino acids: CASSLNPRGGGGTGELFF. CDR3 coding DNA: TGTGCCAGCAGCTTAAACCCCCGAGGAGGGGGGGGCACCGGGGAGCTGTTTTTT.

This clone was seen a few times. The chain employs TRBV18 and TRBJ2-5; a weak D match, TRBD2 (6 bases). Germline V gives CDR1 KGHSH, CDR2 LQKENI. With 5 bases removed from V and 4 bases from J, the gap between germline ends came to 8 bases. This CDR3 has 12 amino acids. The CDR3 coding sequence is TGTGCCAGCTCAGTCGGGAGAGAGACCCAGTACTTC. As protein: CASSVGRETQYF.

The genes are TRBV12-5 and TRBJ2-2; a weak D match, TRBD1 (6 bases). CDR1 is LGHNT, CDR2 FRNRAP, per germline. Trimming took 0 bases from V and 0 from J, leaving 17 bases between them. The CDR3 totals 19 residues. CDR3 sequence reads: CASGLVRQASGTNTGELFF. The CDR3 coding sequence is TGTGCTAGTGGTTTGGTACGACAGGCGTCCGGGACGAACACCGGGGAGCTGTTTTTT.

The chain employs TRBV4-1 and TRBJ2-1; TRBD2 matches 8 bases. J lost 6 bases, V lost 1 base, and 8 bases had no gene match. This CDR3 is 16 amino acids long. Germline CDR1 MGHRA, CDR2 YSYEKL. CDR3 amino acids: CASSQVSSGRTNEQFF. DNA of the CDR3: TGCGCCAGCAGCCAAGTCTCTAGCGGGCGGACCAATGAGCAGTTCTTC.